This T cell receptor beta chain appears in the sequencing data of a study of beta chain features in type 1 diabetes. A note on this clone: Its antigen is undetermined.

The germline CDR1 and CDR2 sequences are KGHSH and LQKENI. The CDR3 has 14 residues. The V gene end was trimmed by 3 bases and the J gene end by 4 bases; junction bases not matched to a gene: 5. Findings and limits, study-wide: For type 1 diabetes patients, VDJ junctions showed fewer insertions and more deletions. Patients with Type 1 diabetes showed moderately but significantly shorter TCRB CDR3s in all four CD4+ subsets.

All of the isolated RNA was reverse transcribed, so expressed TCRB transcripts were sequenced. The method was immunoSEQ multiplex PCR; TCRdb's version includes in-frame clones alone and lacks a portion of them. The data hold 240,000 or so clones, with approximately 13% observed a single time. This receptor was obtained from a man aged 25 to 40 with type 1 diabetes. The chain carries TRBV18 and TRBJ1-1, with 7 bases aligning to TRBD1. Sequenced input: naive CD4+ T cells from blood. The CDR3 spells CASSPAQGGTEAFF. The CDR3 region has the DNA TGTGCCAGCTCACCTGCGCAGGGGGGCACTGAAGCTTTCTTT.